The 20 T cell receptor beta chains reported below all come from one sample, sequenced in a study of identical twins (TCRdb year 2016). Receptor amplification or capture employed 5' RACE. The run used an Illumina HiSeq 2000. Using fastp at Q25 and MiXCR, TCRdb reprocessed the public reads and kept productive beta chains. Every CDR3 protein is listed once, alongside the most common genes and DNA of its rows. Present in this sample are about 520,000 distinct CDR3 sequences, 22% of which were seen just once. Around 0.9% of the sample comes from the top ten. The same data also went into a second study, on T cells expressing NK-cell markers.

Sequencing was done on a sample of CD4+ T cells sorted from blood. Receptors were obtained from a woman between 18 and 29 years old in good health.

This clonotype was observed a handful of times. V gene TRBV20-1 combines with J gene TRBJ1-1; D is undetermined. The length of the CDR3 is 12 residues. Trimming removed 3 bases at V and 1 base at J, with 6 bases between. The V gene's germline CDR1 is DFQATT and CDR2 SNEGSKA (reference sequence). Written as DNA, the CDR3 is TGCAGTGCTAGTTTTCCGAACACTGAAGCTTTCTTT. As protein: CSASFPNTEAFF.

The J gene is TRBJ1-3, the V gene TRBV20-1; D might be TRBD1 (6 bases). Germline V gene lookup returns CDR1 DFQATT and CDR2 SNEGSKA (reference sequence). This CDR3 has 13 residues. Trimming removed 8 bases at V and 0 bases at J, with 11 bases between. The CDR3 loop is CSSRQDSGNTIYF. The DNA of the CDR3 is TGCAGTTCCAGACAGGACTCTGGAAACACCATATATTTT.

This clonotype was seen repeatedly, ten times or more. The chain links TRBV12-3 or TRBV12-4 to TRBJ1-1; D not resolved. V gave up 3 bases and J gave up 1 base, with 9 bases separating them. The CDR3 has 14 residues. The CDR3 loop reads CASSLALRNTEAFF. In DNA, the CDR3 is TGTGCCAGCAGTTTGGCATTGAGGAACACTGAAGCTTTCTTT.

The rearrangement joins TRBV6-1 to TRBJ2-1, with 9 bases that match TRBD2. Germline V lookup: CDR1 MNHNS, CDR2 SASEGT. The ends lost 1 base at V and 13 bases at J; junction bases unmatched: 11. The CDR3 spans 15 residues. The CDR3 nucleotides are TGTGCCAGCAGTGAAGTGGCGGGAGGGCCTCAGTACCAGTTCTTC. Translation: CASSEVAGGPQYQFF.

This clonotype was picked up a small number of times. The J gene is TRBJ1-4, the V gene TRBV6-1; D is possibly TRBD1 (6 bases). This CDR3 is built from 14 residues. Germline CDR1 reads MNHNS; CDR2 reads SASEGT. V lost 6 bases and J lost 2, with 10 bases in between. CDR3 DNA sequence: TGTGCCAGCAGGGGCACAGGGACTAATGAAAAACTGTTTTTT. It translates to CASRGTGTNEKLFF.

This chain links TRBV6-1 with TRBJ2-4; D possibly corresponds to TRBD2 (6 bases). The CDR3 loop spans 15 amino acids. Looked up from germline, CDR1 is MNHNS and CDR2 is SASEGT. The ends were cut back, 8 bases at V and 3 bases at J, with 17 bases in the middle. CDR3 sequence (DNA): TGTGCCAGCCCACTCGCGGCCGGGGGCAAAAACATTCAGTACTTC. It codes for CASPLAAGGKNIQYF.

This clonotype was detected many times. This sequence joins TRBV5-1 and TRBJ1-1; D gene ambiguous. The V gene lost 2 bases and the J gene lost 0 bases, with 8 bases spanning the gap. The CDR3 has 14 amino acids. CDR1 is SGHRS and CDR2 is YFSETQ in the germline V gene. The CDR3 protein is CASSLLGMNTEAFF. The CDR3 nucleotides read TGCGCCAGCAGCTTATTAGGTATGAACACTGAAGCTTTCTTT.

This clonotype was counted a few times. J is TRBJ2-7 and V is TRBV12-3 or TRBV12-4; possible D gene TRBD1, 6 bases. This CDR3 is built from 13 residues. Trimming took 4 bases from V and 6 from J, leaving 13 bases between them. CDR3 protein: CASSSQGLGEQYF. The CDR3 bases are TGTGCCAGCAGTTCCCAGGGGCTTGGCGAGCAGTACTTC.

The chain employs TRBV12-3 or TRBV12-4 and TRBJ2-1, with 7 positions matching TRBD1. With 6 bases clipped from V and 0 bases from J, the junction kept 5 bases outside the gene matches. This CDR3 has 15 residues. The CDR3 DNA follows: TGTGCCAGCAGGGGCAGGGGGAGCTCCTACAATGAGCAGTTCTTC. Protein: CASRGRGSSYNEQFF.

Ten or more counts support this clonotype. The CDR3 nucleotides are TGTGCCAGCAGTTACTCCCCGCGCCAAGAGACCCAGTACTTC. Its protein is CASSYSPRQETQYF. The chain is built from TRBV6-5 and TRBJ2-5; D not certain. The ends were cut back, 0 bases at V and 1 base at J, with 6 bases in the middle. The CDR3 has 14 amino acids. CDR1 and CDR2 from the germline V gene are MNHEY and SVGAGI.

The gene calls are TRBV10-3 and TRBJ1-3, with D hard to call. The CDR3 contains 14 residues. Germline V gene lookup returns CDR1 ENHRY and CDR2 SYGVKD. Trimming took 3 bases from V and 1 from J, leaving 7 bases between them. The CDR3: CAISDGLSGNTIYF. The CDR3 nucleotides are TGTGCCATCAGTGACGGTTTGTCTGGAAACACCATATATTTT.

The V gene is TRBV3-1, the J gene TRBJ2-5; D unresolved. The CDR3 is 15 residues long. The V gene's germline CDR1 is LGHDT and CDR2 YNNKEL (reference sequence). Trimming stripped 1 base from V and 1 base from J, with 10 bases between. CDR3 protein: CASSQVWRTQETQYF. The DNA of the CDR3 is TGTGCCAGCAGCCAAGTGTGGCGAACCCAAGAGACCCAGTACTTC.

The chain recombines TRBV4-2 with TRBJ2-1; TRBD2 matches at 9 bases. Trimming removed 6 bases from V and 6 bases from J; junction bases left unmatched: 9. This CDR3 is 15 amino acids long. Germline assignment: CDR1 LGHNA and CDR2 YNFKEQ. CDR3 DNA sequence: TGTGCCAGCAGTCTCTTGGAGCGGGGGGCCAATGAGCAGTTCTTC. Its protein is CASSLLERGANEQFF.

The chain has TRBV20-1 and TRBJ2-7; 7 bases fit TRBD2. The ends lost 4 bases at V and 7 bases at J; junction bases unmatched: 7. CDR1 is DFQATT, CDR2 SNEGSKA, per germline (reference sequence). CDR3 length: 12 residues. In DNA form, the CDR3 reads TGCAGTGCTACCCTAGCGGAAAGGGAGCAGTACTTC. It codes for CSATLAEREQYF.

The chain links TRBV20-1 to TRBJ2-1; weak D call: TRBD2 (5 bases). V was pared by 3 bases and J by 8 bases, with 11 bases between. The CDR3 totals 12 residues. Looked up from germline, CDR1 is DFQATT and CDR2 is SNEGSKA (reference sequence). CDR3 in amino acids: CSASGNADEQFF. The CDR3 DNA follows: TGCAGTGCTAGCGGGAACGCCGATGAGCAGTTCTTC.

In its sample, this clonotype was seen many times. The chain uses TRBV5-1 and TRBJ2-3; D unclear. There are 11 residues in the CDR3. The V end was cut by 8 bases, the J end by 4 bases, with 8 bases between. Germline CDR1 SGHRS, CDR2 YFSETQ. This CDR3 reads CASYAADTQYF. DNA of the CDR3: TGCGCCAGTTACGCCGCAGATACGCAGTATTTT.

This chain links TRBV20-1 with TRBJ1-5, with D possibly TRBD1 on 5 matching bases. Germline values: CDR1 DFQATT, CDR2 SNEGSKA (reference sequence). This CDR3 has 15 amino acids. V lost 1 base and J lost 7, with 17 bases in between. CDR3 in amino acids: CSARGGGGDYQPQHF. The CDR3 nucleotides are TGCAGTGCTAGAGGGGGGGGAGGGGATTACCAGCCCCAGCATTTT.

A few counts support this clonotype. This chain uses TRBV20-1 with TRBJ1-5; tentative D call: TRBD1 (6 bases). The CDR3 is 13 residues long. Germline V lookup: CDR1 DFQATT, CDR2 SNEGSKA (reference sequence). V was pared by 4 bases and J by 4 bases, with 11 bases between. The CDR3 region is CSAIQGGNQPQHF. The CDR3 region has the DNA TGCAGTGCTATACAGGGTGGGAATCAGCCCCAGCATTTT.

This clonotype was seen many times. The junction departs from the called germline gene at one end, perhaps through a read error. The V call is TRBV12-3 or TRBV12-4, the J call TRBJ1-5; D gene ambiguous. The CDR3 runs 13 residues. The CDR3 here is CASSLSSSQPQHF. The CDR3 coding sequence is TGTGCCAGCAGTTTAAGTAGCAGTCAGCCCCAGCATTTT.

This clonotype was seen a handful of times. The chain links TRBV5-1 to TRBJ2-7, with TRBD2 matching 7 bases. Per germline, CDR1 SGHRS and CDR2 YFSETQ. V gave up 3 bases and J gave up 4 bases; unmatched junction bases: 7. The CDR3 sequence is 14 residues long. As DNA, the CDR3 is TGCGCCAGCAGCTCTAGCGGAGCGGGATACGAGCAGTACTTC. Translating gives CASSSSGAGYEQYF.